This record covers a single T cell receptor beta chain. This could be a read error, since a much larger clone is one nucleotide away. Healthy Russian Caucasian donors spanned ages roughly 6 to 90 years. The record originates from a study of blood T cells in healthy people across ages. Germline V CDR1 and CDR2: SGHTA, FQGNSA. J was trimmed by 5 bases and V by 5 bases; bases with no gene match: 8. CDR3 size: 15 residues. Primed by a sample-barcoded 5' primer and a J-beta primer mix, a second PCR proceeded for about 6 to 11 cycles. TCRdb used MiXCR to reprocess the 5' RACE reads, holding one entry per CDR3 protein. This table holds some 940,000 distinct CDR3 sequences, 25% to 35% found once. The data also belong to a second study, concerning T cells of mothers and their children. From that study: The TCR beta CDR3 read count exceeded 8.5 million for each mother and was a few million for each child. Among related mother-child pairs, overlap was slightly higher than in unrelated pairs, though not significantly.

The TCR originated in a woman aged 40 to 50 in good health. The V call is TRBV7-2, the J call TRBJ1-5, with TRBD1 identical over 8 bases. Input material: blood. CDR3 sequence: CASSLDRGFYQPQHF. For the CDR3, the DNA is TGTGCCAGCAGCCTAGACAGGGGATTCTATCAGCCCCAGCATTTT.